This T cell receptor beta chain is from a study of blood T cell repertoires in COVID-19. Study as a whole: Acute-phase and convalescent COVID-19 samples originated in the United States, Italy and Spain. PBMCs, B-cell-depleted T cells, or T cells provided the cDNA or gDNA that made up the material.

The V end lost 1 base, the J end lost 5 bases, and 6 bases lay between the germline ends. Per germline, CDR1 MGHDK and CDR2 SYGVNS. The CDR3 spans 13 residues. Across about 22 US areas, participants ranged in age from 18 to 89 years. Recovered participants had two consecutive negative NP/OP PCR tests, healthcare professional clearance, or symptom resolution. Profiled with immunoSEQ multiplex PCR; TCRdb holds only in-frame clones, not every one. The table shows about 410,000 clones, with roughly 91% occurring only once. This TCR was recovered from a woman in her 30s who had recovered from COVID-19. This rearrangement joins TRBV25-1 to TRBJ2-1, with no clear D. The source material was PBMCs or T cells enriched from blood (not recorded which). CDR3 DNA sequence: TGTGCCAGCAGTGAATCTCAGGACAATGAGCAGTTCTTC. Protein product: CASSESQDNEQFF.